The T cell receptor beta chain under discussion was sequenced for a study of response to subunit inactivated influenza vaccine. TCRdb used MiXCR to reprocess the RT-PCR reads, holding one entry per CDR3 protein. The table has roughly 500,000 distinct CDR3 sequences, about 15% seen once. Sequences were derived from CD4+ T cells sorted from PBMCs, sampled around 25 months after vaccination. The TCR comes from a man between 50 and 75 years old who received an inactivated influenza vaccine.

The CDR3 protein is CASSPSQGLHEQYF. Here the CDR3 DNA reads TGTGCCAGCAGCCCAAGCCAGGGTCTACACGAGCAGTACTTC. The chain is built from TRBV2 and TRBJ2-7, with D possibly TRBD1 on 5 matching bases. The germline CDR1 and CDR2 sequences are SNHLY and FYNNEI. V was cut by 6 bases and J by 5 bases, with 17 bases left in between. The CDR3 is 14 residues long.